Below, 29 T cell receptor beta chains from the same sample are listed, as sequenced in a study of T cell repertoires in aging, cancer and after chemotherapy (dated by TCRdb to between 2019 and 2020). Sequencer: Illumina MiSeq. Rearranged TRB sequences spanning V, D and J segments were amplified by multiplex touch-down PCR using a mixed TRB-A/B primer pool. TCRdb reprocessing: public reads trimmed at Q25 with fastp, clones called with MiXCR, in-frame beta chains kept. Entries that share a CDR3 protein sequence are merged under the most common genes and DNA. In all, the sample holds under 10,000 distinct CDR3 sequences, and approximately 30% of those were seen once. 3.5% of the sample is in the top ten clones. TCR beta rearrangements were amplified from genomic DNA extracted from peripheral blood rather than from sorted cells or RNA. The material sequenced was blood. These receptor sequences come from a human donor in good health.

This chain connects TRBV4-1 to TRBJ1-2, with TRBD1 as a possible D gene (5 bases). The CDR3 is 17 amino acids. Germline lookup yields CDR1 MGHRA and CDR2 YSYEKL. V dropped 1 base and J dropped 4 bases, with 19 bases sitting between them. The CDR3 coding sequence is TGCGCCAGCAGCCAAGGCAGACGGGCAGGGAGCGGCTATGGCTACACCTTC. Translation gives CASSQGRRAGSGYGYTF.

The chain is built from TRBV12-3 or TRBV12-4 and TRBJ1-1, with 10 positions matching TRBD1. This CDR3 has 15 amino acids. V gave up 3 bases and J gave up 1 base; unmatched junction bases: 2. The CDR3 sequence: CASSLTGGWNTEAFF. The CDR3 DNA is TGTGCCAGCAGTTTGACAGGGGGCTGGAACACTGAAGCTTTCTTT.

The rearrangement links TRBV7-3 to TRBJ1-6; no clear D gene. This CDR3 has 15 residues. The germline V and J ends were trimmed by 1 base and 7 bases, with 11 bases remaining between them. CDR1 is SGHTA and CDR2 is FQGTGA in the germline V gene. In DNA form, the CDR3 reads TGTGCCAGCAGCTTAAACGGGCCCGGCAATTCACCCCTCCACTTT. Translating it yields CASSLNGPGNSPLHF.

The chain has TRBV30 and TRBJ2-1, with 11 nucleotides matching TRBD2. Looked up from germline, CDR1 is GTSNPN and CDR2 is SVGIG (reference sequence). The length of the CDR3 is 15 residues. Trimming cost V 0 bases and J 4 bases; bases outside gene matches: 2. The CDR3 is CAWSVGTSGYNEQFF. CDR3 in DNA: TGTGCCTGGAGTGTTGGGACTAGCGGATACAATGAGCAGTTCTTC.

The J gene is TRBJ1-1, the V gene TRBV5-1; 7 positions match TRBD1. Losses at the gene ends were 6 bases for V and 5 bases for J; bases not matched to a gene: 7. The CDR3 is 13 residues long. Looked up from germline, CDR1 is SGHRS and CDR2 is YFSETQ. The CDR3 DNA reads as TGCGCCAGCAAAGTGCTCAGGGGGACTGAAGCTTTCTTT. Translating it yields CASKVLRGTEAFF.

For this clonotype: The germline gene is not matched at one end of the junction; a read error may be the cause. The chain recombines TRBV4-1 with TRBJ2-2; D may match TRBD1 or TRBD2 (5 bases each). Per the germline V gene, CDR1 is MGHRA and CDR2 is YSYEKL. The CDR3 totals 19 residues. CDR3 nucleotides: TGTGCCAGCAGCCCGGCCGGCAGGGAGATCGAACCGAACACCGGGGAGCTGTTTTTT. Translation: CASSPAGREIEPNTGELFF.

CDR3 amino acids: CASSLQGADEKLFF. As DNA, the CDR3 is TGCGCCAGCAGCTTACAGGGGGCGGATGAAAAACTGTTTTTT. This chain connects TRBV5-1 to TRBJ1-4; TRBD1 agrees at 9 bases. The germline V gene encodes CDR1 SGHRS and CDR2 YFSETQ. J gave up 6 bases and V 2 bases, and 2 bases lay outside the gene matches. The CDR3 totals 14 residues.

This chain uses TRBV15 with TRBJ1-5; D gene ambiguous. This CDR3 has 12 residues. CDR1 LNHNV and CDR2 YYDKDF come from the germline V gene (reference sequence). Trimming removed 0 bases from V and 5 bases from J, with 2 bases in between. The CDR3 DNA sequence: TGTGCCACCAGCAGAGATGATCAGCCCCAGCATTTT. Amino acid sequence: CATSRDDQPQHF.

The J gene is TRBJ2-7, the V gene TRBV12-3 or TRBV12-4; 7 bases map to TRBD1. The trim removed 6 bases at V and 2 bases at J, leaving 7 bases unmatched. The CDR3 totals 14 residues. In DNA form, the CDR3 reads TGTGCCAGCAGCCCCGACAGGGCCCCCTACGAGCAGTACTTC. Translated: CASSPDRAPYEQYF.

This clonotype was seen once. The V gene is TRBV12-3 or TRBV12-4, the J gene TRBJ1-5; tentatively, D is TRBD1 (5 bases). V lost 3 bases and J 4 bases, leaving 10 bases between the germline ends. The CDR3 totals 14 residues. The CDR3 reads CASSFTGGNQPQHF. The CDR3 coding sequence is TGTGCCAGCAGTTTTACAGGAGGGAATCAGCCCCAGCATTTT.

To note about this clonotype: This may stem from a read error, because a much larger clone lies one nucleotide away. V gene TRBV12-3 or TRBV12-4 combines with J gene TRBJ2-7, with D uncertain. The CDR3 consists of 12 residues. The CDR3 DNA reads as TGTGCCTGCAGTTCCTACAAGAACGAGCAGTACTTC. Its protein product is CACSSYKNEQYF.

The V gene is TRBV28, the J gene TRBJ2-7; the D gene is possibly TRBD2 (6 bases). The CDR3 sequence is 15 residues long. Deletions cut 6 bases from V and 6 bases from J, with 21 bases between. Germline V gene lookup returns CDR1 MDHEN and CDR2 SYDVKM. This chain's CDR3 is CASSHENGTATEQYV. The CDR3 nucleotides are TGTGCCAGCAGCCACGAAAACGGGACTGCCACCGAGCAGTACGTC.

The rearrangement links TRBV27 to TRBJ2-7, with a possible D match to TRBD2 (6 bases). CDR1 and CDR2 from the germline V gene are MNHEY and SMNVEV (reference sequence). V lost 5 bases, J lost 5 bases, and 19 bases lay in between. CDR3 size: 15 residues. The CDR3 DNA reads TGTGCCAGCAGTACCGGGACTTGGGGTCGAGACGAGCAGTACGTC. This codes for CASSTGTWGRDEQYV.

This clonotype was seen more than once but under ten times. The J gene is TRBJ1-6, the V gene TRBV7-3; tentative D call: TRBD1 (6 bases). CDR1 is SGHTA and CDR2 is FQGTGA in the germline V gene. This CDR3 spans 14 amino acids. The V end was cut by 3 bases, the J end by 9 bases, with 12 bases between. CDR3 coding DNA: TGTGCCAGCAGCTTTTCCGGGGGCAGTTCACCCCTCCACTTT. Protein sequence: CASSFSGGSSPLHF.

The chain joins TRBV7-3 to TRBJ2-1; 10 positions agree with TRBD2. Germline V gene data show CDR1 as SGHTA and CDR2 as FQGTGA. CDR3 length equals 13 residues. Trimming cost V 5 bases and J 7 bases; bases outside gene matches: 2. CDR3 DNA: TGTGCCAGCAGCCAGGGACTAGCGAATGAGCAGTTCTTC. It codes for CASSQGLANEQFF.

V gene TRBV27 combines with J gene TRBJ2-2; perhaps TRBD2 as D (6 bases). Trimming removed 3 bases from V and 7 bases from J, with 12 bases in between. From germline, CDR1 is MNHEY and CDR2 SMNVEV (reference sequence). CDR3 length: 14 amino acids. CDR3 coding DNA: TGTGCCAGCAGTTTTTCGCAGGAGGGCGGGGAGCTGTTTTTT. Amino acid sequence: CASSFSQEGGELFF.

V usage is TRBV19 and J usage is TRBJ1-4, with TRBD1 as a possible D gene (5 bases). Trimming cost V 3 bases and J 5 bases, with 10 bases left between them. This CDR3 is 14 amino acids long. The germline V gene has CDR1 LNHDA and CDR2 SQIVND (reference sequence). CDR3 protein: CASSMGLMNEKLFF. CDR3 in DNA: TGTGCCAGTAGTATGGGACTAATGAATGAAAAACTGTTTTTT. The variable domain in full, with the rest retrieved from reference TRBV19 and TRBJ1-4, is DGGITQSPKYLFRKEGQNVTLSCEQNLNHDAMYWYRQDPGQGLRLIYYSQIVNDFQKGDIAEGYSVSREKKESFPLTVTSAQKNPTAFYLCASSMGLMNEKLFFGSGTQLSVL.

The chain carries TRBV28 and TRBJ1-6; possibly TRBD1 for D (5 bases). Germline-derived CDR1 and CDR2 are MDHEN and SYDVKM. The CDR3 consists of 16 residues. Trimming stripped 5 bases from V and 5 bases from J, with 16 bases between. For the CDR3, the DNA is TGTGCCAGCAGTCCCCGGGGCTTCGCGAATAATTCACCCCTCCACTTT. It codes for CASSPRGFANNSPLHF. Combining the CDR3 with reference TRBV28 and TRBJ1-6 gives the whole variable domain DVKVTQSSRYLVKRTGEKVFLECVQDMDHENMFWYRQDPGLGLRLIYFSYDVKMKEKGDIPEGYSVSREKKERFSLILESASTNQTSMYLCASSPRGFANNSPLHFGNGTRLTVT.

The rearrangement links TRBV5-5 to TRBJ1-5; TRBD1 might be the D (6 bases). Trimming pared 4 bases from V and 7 bases from J, leaving 15 bases between. Germline V gene sequence: CDR1 SGHKS, CDR2 YYEKEE (reference sequence). The CDR3 extends over 14 amino acids. For the CDR3, the DNA is TGTGCCAGCAGCGGGGGGGGGCGGTTGCAGCCCCAGCATTTT. The encoded protein is CASSGGGRLQPQHF. Full variable domain (remainder filled in from reference TRBV5-5 and TRBJ1-5): DAGVTQSPTHLIKTRGQQVTLRCSPISGHKSVSWYQQVLGQGPQFIFQYYEKEERGRGNFPDRFSARQFPNYSSELNVNALLLGDSALYLCASSGGGRLQPQHFGDGTRLSIL.

The rearrangement links TRBV20-1 to TRBJ1-1, with 7 bases that match TRBD1. This CDR3 region has 15 residues. Germline V gives CDR1 DFQATT, CDR2 SNEGSKA (reference sequence). Written as DNA, the CDR3 is TGCAGCCTCAACCGGGACAGAGCGTTTTCAGGTGAAGCTTTCTTT. This translates into CSLNRDRAFSGEAFF.

This clonotype is labeled medium-sized. The chain is built from TRBV20-1 and TRBJ2-7; 10 bases map to TRBD1. This CDR3 is built from 14 residues. Germline CDR1 and CDR2: DFQATT and SNEGSKA (reference sequence). V lost 6 bases, J lost 3 bases, and 8 bases stayed unmatched. The CDR3 is CSAGKRTGGYEQYV. The DNA of the CDR3 is TGCAGTGCGGGGAAGAGGACAGGGGGCTACGAGCAGTACGTC.

The genes are TRBV4-3 and TRBJ1-1, with D unclear. V lost 2 bases and J lost 1, with 5 bases in between. This CDR3 is 13 amino acids long. The germline V gene encodes CDR1 LGHNA and CDR2 YSLEER. The CDR3 sequence: CASSQLGNTEAFF. The DNA of the CDR3 is TGCGCCAGCAGCCAATTGGGGAACACTGAAGCTTTCTTT.

V usage is TRBV19 and J usage is TRBJ1-1; D remains unclear. The CDR3 length is 13 residues. The V gene's germline CDR1 is LNHDA and CDR2 SQIVND (reference sequence). V lost 5 bases, J lost 5 bases, and 12 bases lay in between. The CDR3 loop reads CASSDEPNTEAFF. As DNA, the CDR3 is TGTGCCAGTAGTGATGAACCGAATACTGAAGCTTTCTTT.

In this sample, this clonotype turned up a few times. This chain links TRBV14 with TRBJ2-2; TRBD2 is a possible D gene (5 bases). In germline, CDR1 is SGHDN, CDR2 FVKESK. The CDR3 has 14 residues. V lost 0 bases to trimming and J lost 7 bases, with 9 bases between them. CDR3 region: CASSQESGYGELFF. The CDR3, as DNA: TGTGCCAGCAGCCAAGAATCGGGGTACGGGGAGCTGTTTTTT.

This clonotype is medium-sized. This chain's CDR3 is CASSGQGATDTQYF. The CDR3 nucleotides are TGTGCCAGTAGTGGACAGGGAGCTACAGATACGCAGTATTTT. The chain recombines TRBV19 with TRBJ2-3; TRBD1 matches 8 bases. CDR1 is LNHDA, CDR2 SQIVND, per germline (reference sequence). The CDR3 totals 14 residues. The junction had 4 bases not matched to a gene; V was cut back by 5 bases and J by 3 bases.

This clonotype is classed as medium-sized. The chain links TRBV19 to TRBJ2-1; D perhaps matches TRBD2 (6 bases). The ends were cut back, 3 bases at V and 4 bases at J, with 13 bases in the middle. The length of the CDR3 is 15 residues. Germline V gene data show CDR1 as LNHDA and CDR2 as SQIVND (reference sequence). The CDR3 here is CASSIGGEAYNEQFF. CDR3 nucleotides: TGTGCCAGTAGTATTGGCGGGGAGGCATACAATGAGCAGTTCTTC.

V and J are TRBV10-3 and TRBJ1-3; D might be TRBD1 (6 bases). Per the germline V gene, CDR1 is ENHRY and CDR2 is SYGVKD. CDR3 length: 14 amino acids. V gave up 4 bases and J gave up 0 bases, with 7 bases separating them. The CDR3 region has the DNA TGTGCCATCAGTGGGGGGCCCTCTGGAAACACCATATATTTT. Its protein is CAISGGPSGNTIYF.

The J gene is TRBJ2-1, the V gene TRBV28; a possible D gene is TRBD1 (5 bases). The ends were cut back, 3 bases at V and 6 bases at J, with 21 bases in the middle. This CDR3 comprises 17 residues. CDR1 is MDHEN and CDR2 is SYDVKM in the germline V gene. CDR3 residues: CASSLADIQIPSNEQFF. CDR3 nucleotide sequence: TGTGCCAGCAGTTTGGCGGACATCCAGATCCCGAGCAATGAGCAGTTCTTC.

This clonotype counts as medium-sized. This chain links TRBV6-1 with TRBJ2-1; D tentatively fits TRBD1 or TRBD2 (7 bases each). Germline assignment: CDR1 MNHNS and CDR2 SASEGT. Trimming removed 7 bases at V and 0 bases at J, with 10 bases between. CDR3 length: 14 amino acids. CDR3 in DNA: TGTGCCAGCAAGCGGGACAGCTCCTACAATGAGCAGTTCTTC. Encoded protein: CASKRDSSYNEQFF.